This entry concerns a single T cell receptor beta chain. As originally analysed: Estimation of nucleated cell counts relied on the amplification of reference gene primers. The repertoire was sequenced with immunoSEQ multiplex PCR; TCRdb's copy has only in-frame clones and lacks some. V and J calls and clone size are those listed in that table; D and trimming were worked out from the DNA. The table lists 190,000 or so clones, around 84% of them singletons, with less than 3.5% in the top ten. The data were taken from a study of blood T cell repertoires in COVID-19. About the research overall: Acute and convalescent COVID-19 samples came from the United States, Italy and Spain. Sample material is recorded as cDNA or gDNA derived from T cells, B-cell-depleted T cells, or PBMCs.

Germline lookup yields CDR1 SGHNT and CDR2 YYREEE (reference sequence). The CDR3 runs 14 residues. V gave up 2 bases and J gave up 7 bases; unmatched junction bases: 8. Sequenced: peripheral blood. The receptor was isolated from a man aged 35 to 55 with active or convalescent COVID-19. This chain joins TRBV5-4 and TRBJ1-2; 7 positions match TRBD1. Here the CDR3 reads CASSFGGQGGGYTF. In DNA form, the CDR3 reads TGTGCCAGCAGCTTTGGCGGTCAGGGGGGTGGCTACACCTTC.